The present T cell receptor beta chain was sequenced within a study of T cell responses to AZD1222 COVID-19 vaccine. This table comes from immunoSEQ multiplex PCR, and its TCRdb copy is limited to in-frame clones, with some not included. The sample carries more than 100,000 clones, 70% to 90% recorded once. Remarks on this clone: What it binds is unknown.

The CDR3 sequence is 16 residues long. CDR1 is MNHEY, CDR2 SVGEGT, per germline. Trimming removed 4 bases at V and 5 bases at J, with 21 bases between. Broader study findings: Most donors were white British and more were female, and clonal diversity was possibly underestimated. Nearly half of the spike-specific TCRs reportedly recognize variant regions that carry no mutations.

Here the sequenced sample was peripheral blood, taken on day 0 of AZD1222 vaccination. The chain links TRBV6-2 or TRBV6-3 to TRBJ2-7; tentatively, D is TRBD1 (6 bases). This receptor was obtained from an adult in good health. DNA of the CDR3: TGTGCCAGCAGTTCGGAGGACAGTTGGGGGAAAAACGAGCAGTACTTC. As protein: CASSSEDSWGKNEQYF.